This entry is about one T cell receptor beta chain. In this sample, this clone turned up once. Its antigen target is currently unknown. No base-level quality is on record; no much larger clone is a single base apart. The library relied on the immunoSEQ multiplex PCR assay. For most patients, genomic DNA was isolated with the Qiagen DNeasy Blood and Tissue Kit and sent frozen to Adaptive Biotechnologies for TCR sequencing. Adaptive Biotechnologies carried out high-throughput TCR-beta CDR3 sequencing of genomic DNA for most patients. The study's processing was this. Adaptive's ImmunoSEQ software was the source of the TCR sequencing data for fewer than 20 patients, while a few other patients were processed with MiXCR and VDJtools. CD4 versus CD8 sorting errors were corrected by removing sequences found in both subsets at a frequency ratio below 5:1. Because the origin of CDR3 nucleotide sequences shared between donor and recipient could not be assigned, those sequences were removed. Alloreactive clones required at least 2-fold expansion over unstimulated cells and minimum CFSE-low frequency of 0.002% (template counts) or 0.001% (read counts). Clones were considered mappable if detected in sequenced pre-transplant spleen, lymph node, or MLR CFSE-low populations of the donor or recipient. The cumulative frequency of alloreactive clones was calculated as a percentage of all sequences, weighted by copy number. Here the immuneACCESS table is served through TCRdb, limited to in-frame sequences with V and J called. Missing clones are a known gap in these copies; in checked studies unresolved V genes cover under half, and the rest lacks a known reason. From that table come the V and J calls and clone size; the DNA was used to work out D and trimming. In all, the sample holds approximately 94,000 clones, and about 90% of those were seen once. The top ten hold over 0.95% of the sample.

The time point label corresponds to: cells obtained before transplantation from donor or recipient. CD3+CD4+ and CD3+CD8+ populations were FACS-sorted from unstimulated pre-transplant donor and recipient cells taken from spleen or lymph nodes. CDR3 length: 15 amino acids, cysteine to phenylalanine. Left in the record is the CDR3 DNA by itself, 45 bases read in frame from the first base. CDR1 and CDR2, per the germline V gene (reference sequence), are MNHEY and SMNVEV. V and J lose 5 bases and 9 bases, and a span of 17 bases separates them. The data were obtained in a study of graft-versus-host responses after intestinal transplantation (dated by TCRdb to the early 2020s). As for the study more broadly: The transplants that recipients got were multivisceral, liver-intestinal, or isolated intestinal. To identify alloreactive clones, pre-transplant mixed lymphocyte reaction products were sequenced and then compared with unstimulated pre-transplant donor and recipient T cells. Graft-versus-host and host-versus-graft alloreactive T cell clones were tracked in the graft, circulation and bone marrow after intestinal transplantation using bulk TCR-beta CDR3 sequencing. A peak of at least 4% donor T cells among recipient peripheral blood mononuclear cells was the definition used for donor T cell macrochimerism. Every recipient was given anti-thymocyte globulin induction, followed by 3 to 4 years of maintenance tacrolimus and steroids. A cohort of 20 to 25 intestinal transplant recipients, including one retransplant, was enrolled, and a few patients lacking pretransplant specimens were excluded. Instead of going to the commercial service, samples from a few later patients were sequenced in-house on an Illumina MiSeq and processed with MiXCR.

The research as a whole found: GvH clones were detected in recipient bone marrow, and some of these GvH clones were observed earlier in ileal mucosa or blood, consistent with an intestinal mucosal origin. Early after transplant, declines in HvG clones were associated with peak levels of circulating GvH clones. The relatively low number and heterogeneity of intestinal transplant patients limited the conclusions. In the allografts of patients with donor T cell macrochimerism, GvH to HvG T cell clonal ratios were high.

The sequence was collected from a human donor who was the organ donor for an intestinal transplant. This chain joins TRBV27 to TRBJ1-6, with TRBD1 tentatively as D gene (5 bases match). The sequencing used unstimulated CD4+ T cells sorted from spleen or lymph node cells, collected before transplant. Here is the DNA: TGTGCCAGCAGTCTACTCAGCAGGGCCGGTTCACCCCTCCACTTT. Translated, it reads CASSLLSRAGSPLHF.